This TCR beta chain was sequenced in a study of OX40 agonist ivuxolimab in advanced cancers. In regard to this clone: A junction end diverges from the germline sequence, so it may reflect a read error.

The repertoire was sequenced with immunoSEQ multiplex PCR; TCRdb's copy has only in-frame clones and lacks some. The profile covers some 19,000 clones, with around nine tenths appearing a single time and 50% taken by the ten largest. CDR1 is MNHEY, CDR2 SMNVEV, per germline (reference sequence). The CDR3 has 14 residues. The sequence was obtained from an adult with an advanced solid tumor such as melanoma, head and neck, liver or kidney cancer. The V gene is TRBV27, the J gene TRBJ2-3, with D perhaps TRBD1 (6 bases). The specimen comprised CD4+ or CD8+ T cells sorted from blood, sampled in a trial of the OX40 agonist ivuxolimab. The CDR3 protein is CARSVRGYTDTQYF. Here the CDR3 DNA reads TGTGCCCGCAGTGTGAGGGGGTATACAGATACGCAGTATTTT.